These 19 T cell receptor beta chains originate from one sample sequenced in a study of monozygotic twins with inflammatory bowel disease. TCRdb processed the 5' RACE reads again and assigns one entry to each CDR3 protein, with no DNA. Recorded for this sample: hundreds of thousands of distinct CDR3 sequences. Material: blood. Receptors were obtained from a human donor with ulcerative colitis or Crohn's disease, or a healthy co-twin of an affected twin (not recorded which).

The rearrangement joins TRBV5-1 to TRBJ2-4; the D gene TCRdb calls, TRBD1, cannot be checked with no DNA. Per the germline V gene, CDR1 is SGHRS and CDR2 is YFSETQ. The CDR3 runs 15 residues. The CDR3 here is CASSLETGYQNIQYF. The whole variable domain, filled in from reference TRBV5-1 and TRBJ2-4, reads KAGVTQTPRYLIKTRGQQVTLSCSPISGHRSVSWYQQTPGQGLQFLFEYFSETQRNKGNFPGRFSGRQFSNSRSEMNVSTLELGDSALYLCASSLETGYQNIQYFGAGTRLSVL.

The V gene is TRBV7-9, the J gene TRBJ1-5; TCRdb returns TRBD1, unconfirmable since there is no DNA. The CDR3 consists of 16 residues. Per the germline V gene, CDR1 is SEHNR and CDR2 is FQNEAQ (reference sequence). The CDR3: CASSWGQGDSNQPQHF.

This chain's CDR3 is CASSPMGTGGRTEAFF. V gene TRBV27 combines with J gene TRBJ1-1; the TCRdb call, TRBD1, lacks DNA for checking. CDR1 is MNHEY, CDR2 SMNVEV, per germline (reference sequence). The CDR3 sequence is 16 residues long.

The chain employs TRBV3-1 and TRBJ2-5; there is no DNA to check the TCRdb D call of TRBD1. The CDR3 sequence is 15 residues long. Germline V lookup: CDR1 LGHDT, CDR2 YNNKEL (reference sequence). The CDR3 loop is CASSQGRTAKETQYF.

V is TRBV29-1 and J is TRBJ2-5; without DNA, the TCRdb call of TRBD1 cannot be checked. Looked up from germline, CDR1 is SQVTM and CDR2 is ANQGSEA. The CDR3 contains 13 residues. This CDR3 reads CSVGTGVQETQYF.

The J gene is TRBJ1-5, the V gene TRBV15. The germline V gene encodes CDR1 LNHNV and CDR2 YYDKDF (reference sequence). The CDR3 length is 14 residues. This chain's CDR3 is CATSRDRTSGPQHF.

V usage is TRBV21-1 and J usage is TRBJ1-1; TCRdb designates TRBD1, a call that cannot be tested without DNA. TRBV21-1 is assigned pseudogene status. CDR3 length: 16 residues. The CDR3: CASSRRQGRWFTEAFF.

This chain uses TRBV10-3 with TRBJ2-3; TCRdb's D gene call, TRBD1, goes unchecked for lack of DNA. Germline V gene lookup returns CDR1 ENHRY and CDR2 SYGVKD. The CDR3 spans 13 residues. The CDR3 region is CATGEGATDTQYF.

The chain couples TRBV28 to TRBJ1-2; TCRdb proposes TRBD1, but this gene call is untestable without DNA. This CDR3 region has 15 residues. In germline, CDR1 is MDHEN, CDR2 SYDVKM. CDR3: CASSKGGSPLYGYTF.

The chain is built from TRBV7-6 and TRBJ2-7; lacking DNA, the TRBD2 call made by TCRdb goes unchecked. The CDR3 runs to 15 residues. The germline CDR1 and CDR2 sequences are SGHVS and FNYEAQ. CDR3 sequence reads: CASSPQGGSRYEQYF. The entire variable domain, with the rest obtained from reference TRBV7-6 and TRBJ2-7, is as follows: GAGVSQSPRYKVTKRGQDVALRCDPISGHVSLYWYRQALGQGPEFLTYFNYEAQQDKSGLPNDRFSAERPEGSISTLTIQRTEQRDSAMYRCASSPQGGSRYEQYFGPGTRLTVT.

The rearrangement joins TRBV2 to TRBJ2-7. This CDR3 has 14 amino acids. Germline V gene lookup returns CDR1 SNHLY and CDR2 FYNNEI. The chain's CDR3 is CASTRGPSSYEQYF.

The J gene is TRBJ1-5, the V gene TRBV2; the D gene TCRdb calls, TRBD1, cannot be checked with no DNA. CDR3 length: 14 residues. Germline CDR1 reads SNHLY; CDR2 reads FYNNEI. The CDR3 spells CASSREGAVQPQHF.

The genes are TRBV5-1 and TRBJ1-1. This CDR3 region has 14 residues. Germline assignment: CDR1 SGHRS and CDR2 YFSETQ. The CDR3 protein is CASSLAGMNTEAFF.

The chain couples TRBV20-1 to TRBJ2-1; TCRdb picks TRBD2, but there is no DNA to check that call. CDR1 DFQATT and CDR2 SNEGSKA come from the germline V gene (reference sequence). The CDR3 is made up of 15 amino acids. The CDR3 sequence is CSASGTSGAYNEQFF.

The J gene is TRBJ1-1, the V gene TRBV2; lacking DNA, the TRBD1 call made by TCRdb goes unchecked. CDR1 and CDR2 from the germline V gene are SNHLY and FYNNEI. The CDR3 extends over 16 amino acids. This CDR3 is CASSEWDRGLNTEAFF.

This sequence joins TRBV5-1 and TRBJ2-1; TCRdb indicates TRBD2, and absent DNA this call remains unverified. Germline loops: CDR1 SGHRS, CDR2 YFSETQ. This CDR3 spans 15 amino acids. The CDR3 loop is CASSLAAAGYNEQFF.

The chain is built from TRBV10-3 and TRBJ1-4; the D call of TRBD1 rests on TCRdb alone, since no DNA is present to check it. The CDR3 covers 12 residues. CDR1 ENHRY and CDR2 SYGVKD come from the germline V gene. CDR3 in amino acids: CAISADSEKLFF.

The chain uses TRBV27 and TRBJ2-3; the D call of TRBD2 rests on TCRdb alone, since no DNA is present to check it. This CDR3 spans 13 amino acids. CDR1 and CDR2 (germline): MNHEY, SMNVEV (reference sequence). The CDR3: CASSSGRAYTQYF.

V usage is TRBV7-3 and J usage is TRBJ2-1; TCRdb's D call of TRBD2 is untestable without DNA. Germline V gene data show CDR1 as SGHTA and CDR2 as FQGTGA. The CDR3 is 15 amino acids. The CDR3 spells CASSRTGLAVEEQFF.